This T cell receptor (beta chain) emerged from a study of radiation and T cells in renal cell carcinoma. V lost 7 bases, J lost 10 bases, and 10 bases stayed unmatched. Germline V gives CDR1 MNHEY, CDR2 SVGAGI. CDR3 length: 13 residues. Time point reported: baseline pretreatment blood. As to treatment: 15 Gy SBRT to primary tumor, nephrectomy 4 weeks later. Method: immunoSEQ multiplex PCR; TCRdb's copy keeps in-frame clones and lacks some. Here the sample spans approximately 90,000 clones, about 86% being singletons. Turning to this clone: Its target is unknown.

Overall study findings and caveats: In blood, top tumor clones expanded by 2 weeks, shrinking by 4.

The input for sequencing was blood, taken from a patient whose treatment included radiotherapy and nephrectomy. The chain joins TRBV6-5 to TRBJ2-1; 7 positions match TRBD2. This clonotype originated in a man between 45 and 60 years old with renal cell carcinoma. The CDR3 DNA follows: TGTGCCAGCACGGCGGGAGCCTGGGGGGAGCAGTTCTTC. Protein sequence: CASTAGAWGEQFF.